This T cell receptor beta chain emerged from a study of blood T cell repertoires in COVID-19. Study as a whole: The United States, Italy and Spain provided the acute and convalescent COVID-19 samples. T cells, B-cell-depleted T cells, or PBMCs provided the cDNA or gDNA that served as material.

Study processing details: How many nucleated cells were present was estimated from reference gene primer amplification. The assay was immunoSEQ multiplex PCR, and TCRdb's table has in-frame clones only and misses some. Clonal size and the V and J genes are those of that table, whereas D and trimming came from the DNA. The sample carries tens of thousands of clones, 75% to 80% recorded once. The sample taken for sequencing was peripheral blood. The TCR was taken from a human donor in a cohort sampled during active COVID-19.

In DNA form, the CDR3 reads TGTGCCAGCAGCCAAGATCGTGCCGAGCGTTCACCCCTCCACTTT. It is translated as CASSQDRAERSPLHF. The rearrangement uses TRBV14 and TRBJ1-6; no clear D. The length of the CDR3 is 15 residues. V was shortened by 0 bases and J by 9 bases, with 12 bases between the two germline ends. Germline values: CDR1 SGHDN, CDR2 FVKESK.